This is a list of T cell receptor beta chains from one sample in a study of blood T cells in healthy people across ages. TCRdb recomputed calls from the 5' RACE reads with MiXCR, one row per CDR3 protein. The repertoire holds approximately 690,000 distinct CDR3 sequences, with under 70% as singletons. Sequencing was carried out using blood. All receptors come from a man aged 55 to 70 in good health. Both conserved end residues are part of each CDR3. D genes are given only for firm matches. Some rows mark clone size as missing; the rest say once, few, many or name a class of expanded clone.

CDR3 | DNA | V | size | D | J
CATSDLPTGAGGYTF | TGTGCCACCAGTGATTTACCTACAGGGGCGGGTGGCTACACCTTC | TRBV24-1 | few | TRBD1 | TRBJ1-2
CASTRAGLRTDTQYF | TGTGCCAGCACTAGAGCGGGGCTCCGCACAGATACGCAGTATTTT | TRBV28 | few | TRBD2 | TRBJ2-3
CASSQGRTRGRETQYF | TGCGCCAGTAGCCAAGGGCGAACACGGGGAAGGGAGACCCAGTACTTC | TRBV4-1 | . | . | TRBJ2-5
CSARDPDRGREKLFF | TGCAGTGCTAGAGACCCGGACAGGGGTCGTGAAAAACTGTTTTTT | TRBV20-1 | few | TRBD1 | TRBJ1-4
CASSQDEGSTEQFF | TGTGCCAGCAGCCAAGATGAGGGGTCGACTGAGCAGTTCTTC | TRBV3-1 | few | . | TRBJ2-1
CASSYSRDSLIQETQYF | TGTGCCAGCAGTTACTCGAGGGACAGCCTAATCCAAGAGACCCAGTACTTC | TRBV6-5 | . | TRBD1 | TRBJ2-5
CASSQFSGGAGETQYF | TGCGCCAGCAGCCAATTTAGCGGGGGGGCGGGAGAGACCCAGTACTTC | TRBV4-1 | . | TRBD2 | TRBJ2-5
CASSLGSGGAWNEQFF | TGTGCCAGCAGCTTGGGAAGCGGGGGGGCCTGGAATGAGCAGTTCTTC | TRBV5-6 | . | TRBD2 | TRBJ2-1
CASTFGARADYYEQYF | TGCGCCAGCACCTTTGGGGCCCGAGCAGATTACTACGAGCAGTACTTC | TRBV5-1 | few | . | TRBJ2-7
CSVGRGTDNEKLFF | TGCAGCGTTGGCCGCGGGACAGATAATGAAAAACTGTTTTTT | TRBV29-1 | . | TRBD1 | TRBJ1-4
CASSGPGLYYGYTF | TGTGCCAGCAGCGGACCGGGACTGTACTATGGCTACACCTTC | TRBV2 | . | . | TRBJ1-2
CSVGDRGGEQYF | TGCAGCGTAGGGGACAGGGGAGGCGAGCAGTACTTC | TRBV29-1 | . | TRBD1 | TRBJ2-7
CASSLDEGDYNEQFF | TGTGCCAGCAGCTTAGATGAGGGAGACTACAATGAGCAGTTCTTC | TRBV11-2 | . | . | TRBJ2-1
CASSRGYSNYGYTF | TGTGCCAGCAGCAGGGGCTATTCTAACTATGGCTACACCTTC | TRBV21-1 | . | . | TRBJ1-2
CASRPGANLPPYEQYF | TGTGCCAGCAGACCCGGGGCGAATCTGCCCCCCTACGAGCAGTACTTC | TRBV6-1 | . | . | TRBJ2-7
CASSETGRGGVETQYF | TGTGCCAGCAGTGAGACTGGTAGGGGGGGGGTTGAGACCCAGTACTTC | TRBV6-1 | . | . | TRBJ2-5
CASSGAGGAALDYGYTF | TGTGCCAGCAGTGGGGCAGGGGGCGCAGCCCTGGATTATGGCTACACCTTC | TRBV2 | . | TRBD1 | TRBJ1-2
CSARETSGIYEQYF | TGCAGTGCTAGAGAGACTAGCGGGATCTATGAGCAGTACTTC | TRBV20-1 | . | TRBD2 | TRBJ2-5
CASSLKRGGSTDTQYF | TGTGCCAGCAGCTTAAAACGCGGGGGGAGCACAGATACGCAGTATTTT | TRBV11-2 | many | TRBD2 | TRBJ2-3
CATYSGAGNEQFF | TGTGCCACCTATTCGGGGGCAGGAAATGAGCAGTTCTTC | TRBV6-5 | . | . | TRBJ2-1
CASSGDRVEIETQYF | TGTGCCAGCAGTGGGGACAGGGTAGAAATTGAGACCCAGTACTTC | TRBV6-1 | . | TRBD1 | TRBJ2-5
CSARTDSNSPLHF | TGCAGTGCTAGGACAGACAGTAATTCACCCCTCCACTTT | TRBV20-1 | . | . | TRBJ1-6
CSATIANYGYTF | TGCAGTGCTACGATAGCTAACTATGGCTACACCTTC | TRBV20-1 | . | . | TRBJ1-2
CASSKARRTGTFF | TGTGCCAGCAGCAAAGCAAGAAGGACAGGGACGTTCTTC | TRBV21-1 | few | . | TRBJ2-1
CASSPGHEGAVAETQYF | TGTGCCAGCAGCCCCGGCCACGAGGGGGCCGTAGCAGAGACCCAGTACTTC | TRBV7-9 | . | TRBD1 | TRBJ2-5
CSASPGTGFNQPQHF | TGCAGTGCTAGTCCCGGGACAGGGTTCAATCAGCCCCAGCATTTT | TRBV20-1 | . | TRBD1 | TRBJ1-5
CASSASTSGGAQETQFF | TGTGCCAGCAGCGCCTCGACTAGCGGGGGGGCCCAAGAGACCCAGTTCTTC | TRBV5-6 | . | TRBD2 | TRBJ2-1